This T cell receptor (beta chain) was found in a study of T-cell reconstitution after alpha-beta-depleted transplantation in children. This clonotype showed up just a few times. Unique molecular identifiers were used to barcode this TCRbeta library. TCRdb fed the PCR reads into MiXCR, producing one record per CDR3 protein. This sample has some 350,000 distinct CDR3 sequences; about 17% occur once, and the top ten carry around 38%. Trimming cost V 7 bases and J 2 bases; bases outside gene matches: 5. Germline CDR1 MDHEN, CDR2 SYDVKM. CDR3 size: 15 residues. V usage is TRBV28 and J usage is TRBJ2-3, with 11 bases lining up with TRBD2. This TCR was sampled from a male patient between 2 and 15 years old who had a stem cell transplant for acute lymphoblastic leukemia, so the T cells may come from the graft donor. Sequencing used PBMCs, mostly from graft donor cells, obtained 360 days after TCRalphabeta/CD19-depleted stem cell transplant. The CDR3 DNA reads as TGTGCCAGCACTGTAGCGGGAGGGGACACAGATACGCAGTATTTT. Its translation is CASTVAGGDTDTQYF.